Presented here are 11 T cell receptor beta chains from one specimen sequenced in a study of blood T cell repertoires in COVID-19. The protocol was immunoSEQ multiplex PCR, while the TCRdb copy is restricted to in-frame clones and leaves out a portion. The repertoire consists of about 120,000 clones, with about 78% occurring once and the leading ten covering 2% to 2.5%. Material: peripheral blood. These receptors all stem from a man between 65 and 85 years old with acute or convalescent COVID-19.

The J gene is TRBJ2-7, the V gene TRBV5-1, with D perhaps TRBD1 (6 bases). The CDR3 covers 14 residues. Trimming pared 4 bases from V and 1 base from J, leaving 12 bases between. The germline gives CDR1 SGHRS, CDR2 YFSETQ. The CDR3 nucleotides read TGCGCCAGCAGCGAGGTAGGGGGATCCTACGAGCAGTACTTC. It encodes CASSEVGGSYEQYF.

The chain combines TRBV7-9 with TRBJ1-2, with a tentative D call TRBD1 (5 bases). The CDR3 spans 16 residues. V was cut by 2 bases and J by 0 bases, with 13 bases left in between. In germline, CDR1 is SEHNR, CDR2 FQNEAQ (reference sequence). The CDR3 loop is CASSLRQTEANYGYTF. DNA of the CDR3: TGTGCCAGCAGCTTACGCCAGACAGAAGCTAACTATGGCTACACCTTC. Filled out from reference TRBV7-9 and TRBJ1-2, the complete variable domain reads DTGVSQNPRHKITKRGQNVTFRCDPISEHNRLYWYRQTLGQGPEFLTYFQNEAQLEKSRLLSDRFSAERPKGSFSTLEIQRTEQGDSAMYLCASSLRQTEANYGYTFGSGTRLTVV.

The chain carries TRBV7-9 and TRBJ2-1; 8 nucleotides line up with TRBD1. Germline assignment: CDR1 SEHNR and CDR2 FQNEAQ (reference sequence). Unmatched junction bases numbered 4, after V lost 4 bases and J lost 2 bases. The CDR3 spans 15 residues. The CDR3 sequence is CASSSVQGAYNEQFF. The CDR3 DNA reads TGTGCCAGCAGCTCTGTACAGGGGGCCTACAATGAGCAGTTCTTC.

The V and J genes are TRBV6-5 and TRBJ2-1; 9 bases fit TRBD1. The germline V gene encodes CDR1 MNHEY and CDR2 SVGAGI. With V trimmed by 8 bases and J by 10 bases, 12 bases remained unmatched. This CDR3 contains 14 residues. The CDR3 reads CASGRDRVLREQFF. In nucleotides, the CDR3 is TGTGCCAGCGGCCGGGACAGGGTTCTCCGCGAGCAGTTCTTC.

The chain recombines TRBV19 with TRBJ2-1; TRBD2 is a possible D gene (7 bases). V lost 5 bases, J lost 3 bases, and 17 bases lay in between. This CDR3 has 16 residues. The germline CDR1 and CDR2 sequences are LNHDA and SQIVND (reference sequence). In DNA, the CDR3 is TGTGCCAGTAGTCCCCTAGGGGGGGGGAGCTACAATGAGCAGTTCTTC. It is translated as CASSPLGGGSYNEQFF.

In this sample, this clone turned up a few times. The CDR3 coding sequence is TGTGCCAGCAGTTTATTGGGGCATAATGAAGCTTTCTTT. Encoded protein: CASSLLGHNEAFF. V usage is TRBV27 and J usage is TRBJ1-1; maybe TRBD1 (5 bases). Between the trimmed V and J ends, which lost 1 base and 7 bases, there was a span of 10 bases. Germline V gene sequence: CDR1 MNHEY, CDR2 SMNVEV (reference sequence). This CDR3 region has 13 residues.

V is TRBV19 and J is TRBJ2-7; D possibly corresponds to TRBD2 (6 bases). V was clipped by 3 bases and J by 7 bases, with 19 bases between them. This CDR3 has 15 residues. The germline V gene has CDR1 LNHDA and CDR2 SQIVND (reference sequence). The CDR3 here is CASSIGGGSQREQYF. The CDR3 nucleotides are TGTGCCAGTAGTATTGGGGGAGGCTCCCAAAGGGAGCAGTACTTC.

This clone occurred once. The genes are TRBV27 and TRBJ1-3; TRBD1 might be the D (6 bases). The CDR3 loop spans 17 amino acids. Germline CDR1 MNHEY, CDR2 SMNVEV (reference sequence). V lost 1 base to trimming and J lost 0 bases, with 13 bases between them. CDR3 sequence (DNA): TGTGCCAGCAGTTTATTTCGCGGGGGCTACTCTGGAAACACCATATATTTT. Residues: CASSLFRGGYSGNTIYF.

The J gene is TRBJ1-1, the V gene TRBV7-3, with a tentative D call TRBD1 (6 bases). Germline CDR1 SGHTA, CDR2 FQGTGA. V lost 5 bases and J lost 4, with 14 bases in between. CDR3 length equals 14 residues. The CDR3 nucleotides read TGTGCCAGCAGCAGACAGGAGTTTGGCACTGAAGCTTTCTTT. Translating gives CASSRQEFGTEAFF. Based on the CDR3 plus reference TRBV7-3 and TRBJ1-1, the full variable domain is GAGVSQTPSNKVTEKGKYVELRCDPISGHTALYWYRQSLGQGPEFLIYFQGTGAADDSGLPNDRFFAVRPEGSVSTLKIQRTERGDSAVYLCASSRQEFGTEAFFGQGTRLTVV.

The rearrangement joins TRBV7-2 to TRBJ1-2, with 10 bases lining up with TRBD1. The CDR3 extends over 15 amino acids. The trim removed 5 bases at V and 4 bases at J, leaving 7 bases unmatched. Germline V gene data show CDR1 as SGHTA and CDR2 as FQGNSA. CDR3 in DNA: TGTGCCAGCAGCCCGCGACAGGGGGCGTTCTATGGCTACACCTTC. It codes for CASSPRQGAFYGYTF.

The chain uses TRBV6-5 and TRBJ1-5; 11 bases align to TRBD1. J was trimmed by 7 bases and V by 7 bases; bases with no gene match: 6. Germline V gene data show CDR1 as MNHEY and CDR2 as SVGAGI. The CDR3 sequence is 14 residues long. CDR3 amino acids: CASTGTGGEQPQHF. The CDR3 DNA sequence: TGTGCCAGCACCGGGACAGGGGGTGAGCAGCCCCAGCATTTT.